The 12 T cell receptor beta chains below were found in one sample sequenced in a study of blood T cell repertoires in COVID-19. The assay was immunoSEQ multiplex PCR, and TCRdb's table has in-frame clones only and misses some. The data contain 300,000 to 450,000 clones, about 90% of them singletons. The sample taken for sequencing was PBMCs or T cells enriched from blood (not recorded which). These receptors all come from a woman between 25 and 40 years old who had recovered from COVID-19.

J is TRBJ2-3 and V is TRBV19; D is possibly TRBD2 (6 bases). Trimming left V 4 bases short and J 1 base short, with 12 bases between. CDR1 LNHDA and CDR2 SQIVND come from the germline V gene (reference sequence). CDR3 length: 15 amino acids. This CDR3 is CASSTIADRTDTQYF. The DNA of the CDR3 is TGTGCCAGTAGTACGATAGCGGACCGCACAGATACGCAGTATTTT. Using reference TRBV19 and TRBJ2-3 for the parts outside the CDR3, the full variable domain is DGGITQSPKYLFRKEGQNVTLSCEQNLNHDAMYWYRQDPGQGLRLIYYSQIVNDFQKGDIAEGYSVSREKKESFPLTVTSAQKNPTAFYLCASSTIADRTDTQYFGPGTRLTVL.

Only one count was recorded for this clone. The CDR3 DNA is TGTGCCAGCAGTCAGTACAGGGACTATGGCTACACCTTC. It yields the protein CASSQYRDYGYTF. V usage is TRBV2 and J usage is TRBJ1-2, with TRBD1 as a possible D gene (6 bases). The germline CDR1 and CDR2 sequences are SNHLY and FYNNEI. Trimming shortened V by 5 bases and J by 3 bases, and 10 bases separated the two germline ends. The CDR3 consists of 13 residues.

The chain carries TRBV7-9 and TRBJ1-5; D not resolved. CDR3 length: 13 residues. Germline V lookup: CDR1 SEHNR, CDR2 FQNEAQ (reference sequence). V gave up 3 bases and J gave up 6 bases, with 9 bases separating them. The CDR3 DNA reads TGTGCCAGCAGCTTGATGGGCAGTCAGCCCCAGCATTTT. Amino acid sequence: CASSLMGSQPQHF.

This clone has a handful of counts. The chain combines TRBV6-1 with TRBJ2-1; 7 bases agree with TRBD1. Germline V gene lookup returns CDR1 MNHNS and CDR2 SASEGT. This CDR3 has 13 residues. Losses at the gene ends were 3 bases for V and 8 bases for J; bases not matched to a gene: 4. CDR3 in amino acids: CASSETTGDEQFF. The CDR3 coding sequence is TGTGCCAGCAGTGAGACAACAGGGGATGAGCAGTTCTTC.

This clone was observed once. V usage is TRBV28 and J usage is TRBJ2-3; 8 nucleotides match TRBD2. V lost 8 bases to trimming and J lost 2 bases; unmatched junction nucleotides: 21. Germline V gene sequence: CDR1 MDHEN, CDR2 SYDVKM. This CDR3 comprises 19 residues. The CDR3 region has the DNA TGTGCCAGCGCGGGACTCTGGATTAGCGGGGATTTTCTCACAGATACGCAGTATTTT. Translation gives CASAGLWISGDFLTDTQYF.

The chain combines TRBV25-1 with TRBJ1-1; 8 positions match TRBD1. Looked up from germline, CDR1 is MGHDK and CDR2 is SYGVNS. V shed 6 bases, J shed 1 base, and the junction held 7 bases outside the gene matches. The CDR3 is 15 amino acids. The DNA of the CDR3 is TGTGCCAGCAGCCATAGGACAGGGCCGAACACTGAAGCTTTCTTT. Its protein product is CASSHRTGPNTEAFF.

For the CDR3, the DNA is TGTGCCAGCAGCCGGCAGGGAGGGGAGAACACTGAAGCTTTCTTT. The encoded protein is CASSRQGGENTEAFF. The V call is TRBV5-6, the J call TRBJ1-1; weak D call: TRBD1 (5 bases). The CDR3 has 15 residues. CDR1 and CDR2 (germline): SGHDT, YYEEEE. V dropped 4 bases and J dropped 1 base, with 14 bases sitting between them. The whole variable domain, filled in from reference TRBV5-6 and TRBJ1-1, reads DAGVTQSPTHLIKTRGQQVTLRCSPKSGHDTVSWYQQALGQGPQFIFQYYEEEERQRGNFPDRFSGHQFPNYSSELNVNALLLGDSALYLCASSRQGGENTEAFFGQGTRLTVV.

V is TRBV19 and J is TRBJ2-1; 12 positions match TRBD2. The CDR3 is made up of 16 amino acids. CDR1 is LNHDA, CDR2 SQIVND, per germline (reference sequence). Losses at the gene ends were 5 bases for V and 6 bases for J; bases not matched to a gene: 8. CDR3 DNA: TGTGCCAGTAGTTCCCTAGCGGGGGGGCGGGGCAATGAGCAGTTCTTC. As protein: CASSSLAGGRGNEQFF. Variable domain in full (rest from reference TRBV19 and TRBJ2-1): DGGITQSPKYLFRKEGQNVTLSCEQNLNHDAMYWYRQDPGQGLRLIYYSQIVNDFQKGDIAEGYSVSREKKESFPLTVTSAQKNPTAFYLCASSSLAGGRGNEQFFGPGTRLTVL.

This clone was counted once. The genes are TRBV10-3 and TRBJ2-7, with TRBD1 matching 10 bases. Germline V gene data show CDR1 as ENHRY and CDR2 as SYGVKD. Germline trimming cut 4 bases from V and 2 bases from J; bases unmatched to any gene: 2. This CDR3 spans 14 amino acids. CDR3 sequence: CAISGGQGTYEQYF. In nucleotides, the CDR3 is TGTGCCATCAGTGGGGGACAGGGGACCTACGAGCAGTACTTC.

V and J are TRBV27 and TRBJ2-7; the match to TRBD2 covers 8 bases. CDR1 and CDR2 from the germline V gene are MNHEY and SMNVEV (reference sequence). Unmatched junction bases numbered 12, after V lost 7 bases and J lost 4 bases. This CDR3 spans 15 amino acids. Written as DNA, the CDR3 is TGTGCCAGCAAAATCGGGAGGGTAGGGACTTACGAGCAGTACTTC. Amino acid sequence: CASKIGRVGTYEQYF.

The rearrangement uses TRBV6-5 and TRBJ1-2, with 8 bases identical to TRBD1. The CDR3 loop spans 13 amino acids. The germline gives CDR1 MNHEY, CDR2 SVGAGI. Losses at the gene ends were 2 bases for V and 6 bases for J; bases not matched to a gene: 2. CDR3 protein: CASSYDRGDGYTF. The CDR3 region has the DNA TGTGCCAGCAGTTACGACAGGGGAGATGGCTACACCTTC.

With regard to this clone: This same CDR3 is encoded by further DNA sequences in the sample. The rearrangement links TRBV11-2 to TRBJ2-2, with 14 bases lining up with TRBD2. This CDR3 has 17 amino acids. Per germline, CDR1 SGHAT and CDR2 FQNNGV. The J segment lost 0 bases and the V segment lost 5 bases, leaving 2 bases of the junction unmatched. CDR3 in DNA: TGTGCCAGCAGCCGGACTAGCGGGGGGCCGAACACCGGGGAGCTGTTTTTT. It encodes CASSRTSGGPNTGELFF. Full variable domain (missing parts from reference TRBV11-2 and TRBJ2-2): EAGVAQSPRYKIIEKRQSVAFWCNPISGHATLYWYQQILGQGPKLLIQFQNNGVVDDSQLPKDRFSAERLKGVDSTLKIQPAKLEDSAVYLCASSRTSGGPNTGELFFGEGSRLTVL.